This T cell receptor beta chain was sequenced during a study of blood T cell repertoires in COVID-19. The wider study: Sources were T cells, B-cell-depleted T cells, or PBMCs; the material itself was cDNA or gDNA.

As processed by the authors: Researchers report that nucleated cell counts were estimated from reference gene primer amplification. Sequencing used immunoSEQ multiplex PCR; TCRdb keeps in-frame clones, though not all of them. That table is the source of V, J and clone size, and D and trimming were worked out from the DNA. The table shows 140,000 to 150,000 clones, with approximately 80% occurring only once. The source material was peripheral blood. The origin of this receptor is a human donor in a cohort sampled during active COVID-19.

The CDR3 nucleotides are TGTGCCAGCAGTTTTAACAATGAGCAGTTCTTC. It encodes CASSFNNEQFF. The V call is TRBV12-3 or TRBV12-4, the J call TRBJ2-1; no clear D gene. The CDR3 consists of 11 residues. V was cut by 3 bases and J by 5 bases, with 2 bases left in between.